This entry describes one T cell receptor (beta chain). The data originate from a study of blood T cell repertoires in COVID-19. In the study overall: The study drew acute and convalescent COVID-19 samples from the United States, Italy and Spain. In each case, the material was cDNA or gDNA derived from T cells, B-cell-depleted T cells, or PBMCs.

In the original processing: Nucleated cell number was recorded as an estimate derived from reference gene primer amplification. The data were produced by immunoSEQ multiplex PCR, yet TCRdb's version contains in-frame clones alone and is incomplete. Clone size and the V and J calls come from that table; the DNA yielded D and trimming. The sample carries 65,000 to 70,000 clones, about 90% recorded once. Germline trimming cut 0 bases from V and 6 bases from J; bases unmatched to any gene: 5. The germline V gene encodes CDR1 LGHNA and CDR2 YSLEER. The length of the CDR3 is 16 residues. This chain joins TRBV4-3 and TRBJ2-3; TRBD2 agrees at 11 bases. Sequenced sample: peripheral blood. This receptor was taken from a human donor with active COVID-19. The donor label of this sample is uncertain. CDR3 in amino acids: CASSQELAGGGDTQYF. DNA of the CDR3: TGCGCCAGCAGCCAAGAGCTAGCGGGAGGTGGGGATACGCAGTATTTT.